The TCR beta chain under discussion was sequenced for a study of OX40 agonist ivuxolimab in advanced cancers. Study-level background: Ivuxolimab, an antibody acting as an agonist of OX40 (CD134), was used to treat patients. Patients with hepatocellular carcinoma, melanoma, renal cell or head and neck cancer made up the dose-escalation patients.

Patients had blood sampled at baseline and again on cycle 4 day 1 and cycle 7 day 1. The CDR3 spans 12 residues. Germline V CDR1 and CDR2: SQVTM, ANQGSEA. Between the trimmed V and J ends, which lost 6 bases and 2 bases, there was a span of 10 bases. The method was immunoSEQ multiplex PCR; TCRdb's version includes in-frame clones alone and lacks a portion of them. The sample holds more than 65,000 clones, approximately 91% seen once. This TCR derives from an adult with an advanced solid tumor such as melanoma, head and neck, liver or kidney cancer. The material was CD4+ or CD8+ T cells sorted from blood, obtained in a trial of the OX40 agonist ivuxolimab. V gene TRBV29-1 combines with J gene TRBJ1-2, with a weak D call TRBD1 (5 bases). CDR3 coding DNA: TGCAGCGTATTTACAGGAAACTATGGCTACACCTTC. This sequence encodes CSVFTGNYGYTF.